Listed below are T cell receptor beta chains from one sample, sequenced in a study of blood T cell repertoires in COVID-19. Assay: immunoSEQ multiplex PCR; the TCRdb copy retains only in-frame clones and omits some. Among 150,000 to 200,000 clones listed, 80% to 90% were seen once. Source material: peripheral blood. The receptor source for this set is a man between 18 and 29 years old who had recovered from COVID-19. The CDR3 runs from the conserved cysteine through the conserved F or W. The order of the fields is D gene, clone size, V gene, J gene, CDR3 DNA, CDR3 protein. A D gene is named only where the DNA matches it firmly. Not all rows give a size; the values are once, few, many and, for expanded clones, a class.

-,-,TRBV1,TRBJ1-1,TGCACCAGCAGCCAAGATGTGGTTAATGGGACTTGGAACACTGAAGCTTTCTTT,CTSSQDVVNGTWNTEAFF
TRBD2,-,TRBV3-1/TRBV3-2,TRBJ2-7,TGTGCCAGCAGCCACAGGATAGCGGGAGTAAGGTCCTACGAGCAGTACTTC,CASSHRIAGVRSYEQYF
-,many,TRBV5-1,TRBJ1-1,TGCGCCAGCAGCTTGGGGGGCGGGAGCACTGAAGCTTTCTTT,CASSLGGGSTEAFF
TRBD1,-,TRBV29-1,TRBJ2-3,TGCAGCGCGGGACAGGGGGGAGATACGCAGTATTTT,CSAGQGGDTQYF
-,-,TRBV2,TRBJ1-2,TGTGCCAGCAGTGAGTATGGGCAGTTCTATGGCTACACCTTC,CASSEYGQFYGYTF
TRBD1,-,TRBV7-3,TRBJ2-1,TGTGCCAGCAGCTCGCAAACCCAGGGGGCGGGTGAGCAGTTCTTC,CASSSQTQGAGEQFF
-,-,TRBV10-3,TRBJ1-3,TGTGCCATCAGTGAGTCGAGCACCTCTGGAAACACCATATATTTT,CAISESSTSGNTIYF
TRBD2,-,TRBV9,TRBJ2-7,TGTGCCAGCAGCGTAGGAGGCGGGGGAGCCTACGAGCAGTACTTC,CASSVGGGGAYEQYF
TRBD2,few,TRBV27,TRBJ2-7,TGTGCCAGCAGTCCCCTAGCGGGAGATTTCTACGAGCAGTACTTC,CASSPLAGDFYEQYF
-,-,TRBV28,TRBJ2-7,TGTGCCAGCACCCCCCGGGAGATCTCCTACGAGCAGTACTTC,CASTPREISYEQYF
-,-,TRBV4-2,TRBJ2-6,TGTGCCAGCAGCCAAGCTCCAGAAAGTTCTGGGGCCAACGTCCTGACTTTC,CASSQAPESSGANVLTF
-,-,TRBV5-4,TRBJ1-1,TGTGCCAGCAGCTTGGCCCCCCTCCCTGAAGCTTTCTTT,CASSLAPLPEAFF
-,-,TRBV27,TRBJ2-1,TGTGCCAGCAGGCCGGGACTTCTATACAATGAGCAGTTCTTC,CASRPGLLYNEQFF
TRBD1,-,TRBV27,TRBJ1-2,TGTGCCAGCAGGGTGGGACAGGGAGGATATGGCTACACCTTC,CASRVGQGGYGYTF
-,-,TRBV19,TRBJ1-1,TGTGCCAGTAGTATGTTGGGGGCCAAAGCTTTCTTT,CASSMLGAKAFF
TRBD1,-,TRBV19,TRBJ1-2,TGTGCCAGTAGTCCGAGGGGGCTCCATGGCTACACCTTC,CASSPRGLHGYTF
-,-,TRBV5-1,TRBJ1-2,TGCGCCAGCAGCATCGATCGGGGGGCGGCTGGATATGGCTACACCTTC,CASSIDRGAAGYGYTF
-,-,TRBV6-1,TRBJ1-1,TGTGCCAGCAGGTCACGGGGACAAGGTAACACTGAAGCTTTCTTT,CASRSRGQGNTEAFF
TRBD2,-,TRBV5-1,TRBJ2-5,TGCGCCAGCAGCGCCCGACTAGCGGGAGTGAGGGAGACCCAGTACTTC,CASSARLAGVRETQYF
-,-,TRBV7-8,TRBJ2-1,TGTGCCAGCAGCCCCTGGACAAATGAGCAGTTCTTC,CASSPWTNEQFF
TRBD1,-,TRBV5-8,TRBJ1-6,TGTGCCAGCAGCTTGGATGGGACAGGGCGTTCACCCCTCCACTTT,CASSLDGTGRSPLHF
-,-,TRBV11-2,TRBJ2-3,TGTGCCAGCAGCGGGGGGAGCAAGGGCACAGATACGCAGTATTTT,CASSGGSKGTDTQYF
-,-,TRBV2,TRBJ1-1,TGTGCCAGCCGAAGGCGACAAGACGTGACGACCGAAGCTTTCTTT,CASRRRQDVTTEAFF
TRBD1,-,TRBV6-5,TRBJ1-2,TGTGCCAGCTGCTACCGACAGGGGGTTAACTATGGCTACACCTTC,CASCYRQGVNYGYTF
TRBD2,-,TRBV2,TRBJ2-5,TGTGCCAGCAGACGACTAGCAGTGCCCCAAGAGACCCAGTACTTC,CASRRLAVPQETQYF
-,-,TRBV30,TRBJ2-3,TGTGCCTGGAGTGGGGGCCTCACAGATACGCAGTATTTT,CAWSGGLTDTQYF
-,-,TRBV3-1/TRBV3-2,TRBJ2-7,TGTGCCAGCTCCGTGGGGGACTTCAACGAGCAGTACTTC,CASSVGDFNEQYF
TRBD1,few,TRBV7-9,TRBJ1-1,TGTGCCAGCGTCCCGGGTACAGGGGAGAACACTGAAGCTTTCTTT,CASVPGTGENTEAFF
-,-,TRBV3-1/TRBV3-2,TRBJ2-5,TGTGCCAGCAGTCAGAAGACCCAGTACTTC,CASSQKTQYF
-,-,TRBV12-5,TRBJ2-1,TGTGCTAGTGGTTTTGGAACCTCCGGAGCACACAATGAGCAGTTCTTC,CASGFGTSGAHNEQFF
-,once,TRBV3-1/TRBV3-2,TRBJ1-1,TGTGCCAGCAGCCGGGGGGAATCCCGAAACACTGAAGCTTTCTTT,CASSRGESRNTEAFF
-,-,TRBV27,TRBJ1-2,TGTGCCAGCAGTAGGGGAACTAACTATGGCTACACCTTC,CASSRGTNYGYTF
-,-,TRBV10-3,TRBJ2-7,TGTGCCATCAGTGAGCGGTCCCACTCTGACGAGCAGTACTTC,CAISERSHSDEQYF
-,-,TRBV20-1,TRBJ1-2,TGCAGTGCGCATCAGGCGGGCTACACCTTC,CSAHQAGYTF
-,-,TRBV9,TRBJ2-1,TGTGCCAGCAGCGTAGAGCTGCGTACGAGCTCCTACAATGAGCAGTTCTTC,CASSVELRTSSYNEQFF
-,-,TRBV5-1,TRBJ2-7,TGCGCCAGCAGCTTGGGGGGGGATCCCTACGAGCAGTACTTC,CASSLGGDPYEQYF
-,few,TRBV7-9,TRBJ1-2,TGTGCCAGCAGCTTAGCGTCAGGTAGCTATGGCTACACCTTC,CASSLASGSYGYTF
TRBD2,-,TRBV27,TRBJ2-3,TGTGCCAGCAGTCTCACTAGCGGGAGCACAGATACGCAGTATTTT,CASSLTSGSTDTQYF
-,-,TRBV9,TRBJ1-1,TGTGCCAGCAGCGCTGTATCAGACACTGAAGCTTTCTTT,CASSAVSDTEAFF
TRBD1,-,TRBV14,TRBJ1-2,TGTGCCAGCAGCCAGGGACAGGGCTATGGCTACACCTTC,CASSQGQGYGYTF
TRBD1,-,TRBV29-1,TRBJ1-1,TGCAGCGTTTCCGGACAGGGGGGCACTGAAGCTTTCTTT,CSVSGQGGTEAFF
-,-,TRBV13,TRBJ1-3,TGTGCCAGCAGCGCTAAACAGGGAACTTCTGGAAACACCATATATTTT,CASSAKQGTSGNTIYF
-,-,TRBV2,TRBJ1-1,TGTGCCAGCAGTGAAGAGGGGCTGGTCACTGAAGCTTTCTTT,CASSEEGLVTEAFF
-,once,TRBV19,TRBJ1-1,TGTGCCAGTCAGGGAATCACTGAAGCTTTCTTT,CASQGITEAFF
TRBD2,few,TRBV6-5,TRBJ2-5,TGTGCCAGCAGTTACCTCGCGGGAGGTCAAGAGACCCAGTACTTC,CASSYLAGGQETQYF
TRBD1,-,TRBV13,TRBJ2-2,TGTGCCAGCAGCTTCGGGACAGGGCGGAACACCGGGGAGCTGTTTTTT,CASSFGTGRNTGELFF
TRBD1,-,TRBV6-2/TRBV6-3,TRBJ1-5,TGTGCCAGCAGTTCTTTTCTTACAGGGGGCCTACAGCCCCAGCATTTT,CASSSFLTGGLQPQHF
-,-,TRBV10-3,TRBJ1-3,TGTGCCATCAGTGGCGGACAGTTCTCTGGAAACACCATATATTTT,CAISGGQFSGNTIYF
-,-,TRBV7-2,TRBJ2-7,TGTGCCAGCAGCTTAGTAGCGGGACAGTCCTCCTACGAGCAGTACTTC,CASSLVAGQSSYEQYF
-,-,TRBV25-1,TRBJ1-2,TGTGCCAGCAGTGAGGGGGGGCGCCGTATAGGGAGCTACACCTTC,CASSEGGRRIGSYTF
-,-,TRBV27,TRBJ2-2,TGTGCCAGCAGTTTGGAGTTTGTTGATAACACCGGGGAGCTGTTTTTT,CASSLEFVDNTGELFF
-,-,TRBV7-2,TRBJ2-2,TGTGCCAGCAGCCCCTCGCCAGCGGAGGGGCGGGGGGAGCTGTTTTTT,CASSPSPAEGRGELFF
TRBD2,once,TRBV2,TRBJ2-1,TGTGCCAGCAGCATTAGCGGGTACAATGAGCAGTTCTTC,CASSISGYNEQFF
-,-,TRBV27,TRBJ2-5,TGTGCCAGCAGTTTCTCTCAGGAGACCCAGTACTTC,CASSFSQETQYF
TRBD1,-,TRBV6-2/TRBV6-3,TRBJ1-2,TGTGCCAGCAGTTACTCGGTACAGGGGGCCGGCTATGGCTACACCTTC,CASSYSVQGAGYGYTF
TRBD1,-,TRBV5-1,TRBJ2-3,TGCGCCAGCAGCCGAGGACAGGGGATTCATACGCAGTATTTT,CASSRGQGIHTQYF
TRBD2,-,TRBV7-2,TRBJ2-1,TGTGCCAGCAGCTCTGGGGGACTAGCGGGGCCAAGGCAGTTCTTC,CASSSGGLAGPRQFF
TRBD1,-,TRBV19,TRBJ2-2,TGTGCCAGTCGGACAGGGAACACCGGGGAGCTGTTTTTT,CASRTGNTGELFF